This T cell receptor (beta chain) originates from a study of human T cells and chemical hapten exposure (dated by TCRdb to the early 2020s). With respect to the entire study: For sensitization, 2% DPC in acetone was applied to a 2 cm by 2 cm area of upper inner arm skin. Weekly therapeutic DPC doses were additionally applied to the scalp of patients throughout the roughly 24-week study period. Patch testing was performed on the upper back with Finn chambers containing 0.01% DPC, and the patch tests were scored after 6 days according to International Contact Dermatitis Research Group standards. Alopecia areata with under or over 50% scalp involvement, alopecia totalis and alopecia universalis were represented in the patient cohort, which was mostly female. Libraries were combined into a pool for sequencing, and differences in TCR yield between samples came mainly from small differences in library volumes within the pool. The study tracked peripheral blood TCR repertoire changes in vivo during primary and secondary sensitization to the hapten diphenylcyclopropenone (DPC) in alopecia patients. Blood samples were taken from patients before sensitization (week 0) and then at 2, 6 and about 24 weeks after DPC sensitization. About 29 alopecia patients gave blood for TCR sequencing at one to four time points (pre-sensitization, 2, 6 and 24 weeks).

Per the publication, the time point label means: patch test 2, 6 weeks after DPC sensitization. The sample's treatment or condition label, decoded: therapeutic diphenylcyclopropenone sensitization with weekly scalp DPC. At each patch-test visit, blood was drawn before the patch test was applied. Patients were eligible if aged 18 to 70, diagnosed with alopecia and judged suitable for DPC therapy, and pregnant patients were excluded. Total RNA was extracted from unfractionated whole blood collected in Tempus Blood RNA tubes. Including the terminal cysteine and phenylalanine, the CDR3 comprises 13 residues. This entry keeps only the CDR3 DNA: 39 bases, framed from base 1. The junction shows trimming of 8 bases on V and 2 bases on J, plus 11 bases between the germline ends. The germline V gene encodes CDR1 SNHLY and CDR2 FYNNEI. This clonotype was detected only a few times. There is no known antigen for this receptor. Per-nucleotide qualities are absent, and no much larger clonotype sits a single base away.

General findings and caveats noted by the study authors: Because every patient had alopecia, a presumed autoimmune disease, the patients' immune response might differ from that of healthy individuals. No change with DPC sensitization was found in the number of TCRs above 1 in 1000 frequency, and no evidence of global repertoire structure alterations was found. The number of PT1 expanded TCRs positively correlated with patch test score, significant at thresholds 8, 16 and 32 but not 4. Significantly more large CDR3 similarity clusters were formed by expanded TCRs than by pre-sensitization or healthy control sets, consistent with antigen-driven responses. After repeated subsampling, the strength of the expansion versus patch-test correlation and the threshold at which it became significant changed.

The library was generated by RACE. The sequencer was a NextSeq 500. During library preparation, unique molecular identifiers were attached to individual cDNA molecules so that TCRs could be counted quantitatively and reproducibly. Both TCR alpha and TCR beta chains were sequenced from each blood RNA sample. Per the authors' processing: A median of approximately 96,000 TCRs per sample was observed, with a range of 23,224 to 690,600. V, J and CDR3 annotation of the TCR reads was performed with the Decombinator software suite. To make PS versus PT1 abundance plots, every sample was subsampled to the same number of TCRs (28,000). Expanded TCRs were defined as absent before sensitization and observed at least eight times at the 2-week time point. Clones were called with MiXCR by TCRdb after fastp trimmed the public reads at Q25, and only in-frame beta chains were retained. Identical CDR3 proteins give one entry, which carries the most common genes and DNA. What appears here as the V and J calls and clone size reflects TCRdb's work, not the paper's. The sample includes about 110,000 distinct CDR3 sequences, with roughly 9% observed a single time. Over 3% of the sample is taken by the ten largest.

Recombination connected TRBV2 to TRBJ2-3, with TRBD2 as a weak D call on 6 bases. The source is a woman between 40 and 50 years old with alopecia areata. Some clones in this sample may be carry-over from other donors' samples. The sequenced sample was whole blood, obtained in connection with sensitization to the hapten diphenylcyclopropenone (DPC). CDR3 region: CASLAENTDTQYF. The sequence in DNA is TGTGCCAGCTTAGCGGAGAACACAGATACGCAGTATTTT. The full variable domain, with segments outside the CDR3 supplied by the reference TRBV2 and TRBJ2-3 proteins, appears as EPEVTQTPSHQVTQMGQEVILRCVPISNHLYFYWYRQILGQKVEFLVSFYNNEISEKSEIFDDQFSVERPDGSNFTLKIRSTKLEDSAMYFCASLAENTDTQYFGPGTRLTVL.